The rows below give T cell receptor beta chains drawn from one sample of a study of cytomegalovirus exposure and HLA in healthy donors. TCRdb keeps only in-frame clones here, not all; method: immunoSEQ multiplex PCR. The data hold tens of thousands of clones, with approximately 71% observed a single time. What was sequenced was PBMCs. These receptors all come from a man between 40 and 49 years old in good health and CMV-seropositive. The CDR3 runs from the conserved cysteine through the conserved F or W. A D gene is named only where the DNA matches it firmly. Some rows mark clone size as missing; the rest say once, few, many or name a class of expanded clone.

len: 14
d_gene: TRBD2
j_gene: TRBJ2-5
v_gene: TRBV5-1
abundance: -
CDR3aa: CASSSGGAFETQYF
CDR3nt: TGCGCCAGCAGCTCCGGGGGGGCCTTCGAGACCCAGTACTTC

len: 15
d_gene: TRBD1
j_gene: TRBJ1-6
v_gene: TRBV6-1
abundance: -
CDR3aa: CASRGGITGGSPLHF
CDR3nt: TGTGCCAGCAGGGGGGGTATAACAGGGGGATCACCCCTCCACTTT

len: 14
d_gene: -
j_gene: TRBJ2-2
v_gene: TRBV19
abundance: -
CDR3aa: CASSASVYTGELFF
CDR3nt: TGTGCCAGTAGCGCTAGCGTTTACACCGGGGAGCTGTTTTTT

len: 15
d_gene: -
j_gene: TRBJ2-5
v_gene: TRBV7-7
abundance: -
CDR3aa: CASSLEAASRETQYF
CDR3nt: TGTGCCAGCAGCTTAGAGGCCGCATCGAGGGAGACCCAGTACTTC

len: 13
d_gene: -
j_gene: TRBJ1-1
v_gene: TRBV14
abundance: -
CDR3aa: CASSQYFWTEAFF
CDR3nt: TGTGCCAGCAGCCAATACTTTTGGACTGAAGCTTTCTTT

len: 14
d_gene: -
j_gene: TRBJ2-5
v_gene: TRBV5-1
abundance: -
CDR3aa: CASTQGPAQETQYF
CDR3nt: TGCGCCAGCACCCAGGGCCCAGCTCAAGAGACCCAGTACTTC

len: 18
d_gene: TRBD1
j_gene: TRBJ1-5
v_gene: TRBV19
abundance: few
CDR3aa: CASSRGQGQALSNQPQHF
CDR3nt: TGTGCCAGTAGTAGGGGACAGGGTCAGGCTTTAAGCAATCAGCCCCAGCATTTT

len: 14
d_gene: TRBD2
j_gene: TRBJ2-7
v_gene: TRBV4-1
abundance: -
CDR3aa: CASSQFERGYEQYF
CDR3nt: TGCGCCAGCAGCCAATTCGAGCGGGGCTACGAGCAGTACTTC

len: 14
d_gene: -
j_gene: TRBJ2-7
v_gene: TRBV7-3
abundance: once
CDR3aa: CASSSLGPGYEQYF
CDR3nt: TGTGCCAGCAGCTCCCTGGGCCCGGGGTACGAGCAGTACTTC

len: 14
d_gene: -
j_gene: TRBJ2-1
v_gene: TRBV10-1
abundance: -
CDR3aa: CASSETGSYNEQFF
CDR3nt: TGCGCCAGCAGTGAAACAGGTTCCTACAATGAGCAGTTCTTC

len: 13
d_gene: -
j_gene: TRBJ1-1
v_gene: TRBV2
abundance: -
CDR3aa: CASSDDIMLKAFF
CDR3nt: TGTGCCAGCAGTGACGACATAATGCTGAAAGCTTTCTTT

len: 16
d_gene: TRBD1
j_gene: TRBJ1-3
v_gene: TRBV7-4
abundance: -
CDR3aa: CASSLRDRFSGNTIYF
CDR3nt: TGTGCCAGCAGCCTCCGGGACAGATTCTCTGGAAACACCATATATTTT

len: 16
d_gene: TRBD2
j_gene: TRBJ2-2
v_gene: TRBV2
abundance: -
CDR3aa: CASSDKGGWDTGELFF
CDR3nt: TGTGCCAGCAGTGACAAGGGAGGGTGGGACACCGGGGAGCTGTTTTTT

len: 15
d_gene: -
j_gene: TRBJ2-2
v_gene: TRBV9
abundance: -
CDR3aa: CASSPDTRNTGELFF
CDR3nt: TGTGCCAGCAGCCCAGATACAAGGAACACCGGGGAGCTGTTTTTT

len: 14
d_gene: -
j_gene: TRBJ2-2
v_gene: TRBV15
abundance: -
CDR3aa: CATSNRRGAGELFF
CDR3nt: TGTGCCACCAGCAATAGACGCGGAGCTGGGGAGCTGTTTTTT

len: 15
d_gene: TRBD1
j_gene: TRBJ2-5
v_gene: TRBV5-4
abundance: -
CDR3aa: CASSQGQRSRETQYF
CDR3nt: TGTGCCAGCAGCCAGGGACAGCGATCCCGAGAGACCCAGTACTTC

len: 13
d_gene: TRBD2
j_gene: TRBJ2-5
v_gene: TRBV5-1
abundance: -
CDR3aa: CASSLRAGETQYF
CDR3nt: TGCGCCAGCAGCTTGCGAGCGGGGGAGACCCAGTACTTC

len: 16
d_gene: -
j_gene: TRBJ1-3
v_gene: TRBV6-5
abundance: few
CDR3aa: CASSSSPTEPGNTIYF
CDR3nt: TGTGCCAGCAGTTCCTCTCCGACAGAGCCTGGAAACACCATATATTTT

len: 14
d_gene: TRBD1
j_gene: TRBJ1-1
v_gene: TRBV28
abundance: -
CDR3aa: CASSTDRVGTEAFF
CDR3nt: TGTGCCAGCAGTACTGACAGGGTTGGAACTGAAGCTTTCTTT

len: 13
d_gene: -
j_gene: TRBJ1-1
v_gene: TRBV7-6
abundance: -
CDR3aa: CASSLAVGSEAFF
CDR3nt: TGTGCCAGCAGCTTAGCTGTCGGGTCTGAAGCTTTCTTT

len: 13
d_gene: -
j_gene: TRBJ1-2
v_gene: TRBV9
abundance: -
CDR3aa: CASSVQRNYGYTF
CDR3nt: TGTGCCAGCAGCGTACAACGGAACTATGGCTACACCTTC

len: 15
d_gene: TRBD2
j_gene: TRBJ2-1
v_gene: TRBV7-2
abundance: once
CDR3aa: CASSSQRGGYNEQFF
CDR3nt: TGTGCCAGCAGCTCTCAGCGGGGGGGGTACAATGAGCAGTTCTTC